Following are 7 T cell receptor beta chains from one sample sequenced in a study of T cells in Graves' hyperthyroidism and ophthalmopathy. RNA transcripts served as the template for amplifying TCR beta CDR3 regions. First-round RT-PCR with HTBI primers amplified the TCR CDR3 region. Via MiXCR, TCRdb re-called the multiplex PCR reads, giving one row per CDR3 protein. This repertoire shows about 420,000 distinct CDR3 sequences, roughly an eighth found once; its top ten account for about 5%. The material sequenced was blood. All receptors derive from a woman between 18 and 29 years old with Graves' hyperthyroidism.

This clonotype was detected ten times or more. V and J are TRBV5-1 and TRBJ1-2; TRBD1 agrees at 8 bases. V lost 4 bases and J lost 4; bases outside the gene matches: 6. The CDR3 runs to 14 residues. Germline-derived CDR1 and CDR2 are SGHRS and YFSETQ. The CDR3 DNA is TGCGCCAGCAGCCAAGCCGGGACAGGCTATGGCTACACCTTC. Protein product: CASSQAGTGYGYTF.

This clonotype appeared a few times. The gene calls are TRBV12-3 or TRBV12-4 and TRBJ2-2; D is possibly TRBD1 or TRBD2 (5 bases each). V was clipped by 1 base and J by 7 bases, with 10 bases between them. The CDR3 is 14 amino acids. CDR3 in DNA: TGTGCCAGCAGTTTAGGGGACGCTGGCGGGGAGCTGTTTTTT. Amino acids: CASSLGDAGGELFF.

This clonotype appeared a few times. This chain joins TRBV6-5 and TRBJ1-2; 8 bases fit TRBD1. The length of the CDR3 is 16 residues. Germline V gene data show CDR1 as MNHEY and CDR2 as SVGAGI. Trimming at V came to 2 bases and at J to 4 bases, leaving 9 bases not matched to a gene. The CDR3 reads CASSYNRQGWLYGYTF. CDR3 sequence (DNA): TGTGCCAGCAGTTACAATCGACAGGGGTGGCTCTATGGCTACACCTTC.

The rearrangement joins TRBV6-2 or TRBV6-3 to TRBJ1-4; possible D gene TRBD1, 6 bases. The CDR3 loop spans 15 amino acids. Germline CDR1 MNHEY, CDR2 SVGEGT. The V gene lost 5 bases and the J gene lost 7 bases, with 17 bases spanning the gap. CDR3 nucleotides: TGTGCCAGCAGTGGAAAAGACAGGAGGAGTGAAAAACTGTTTTTT. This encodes CASSGKDRRSEKLFF.

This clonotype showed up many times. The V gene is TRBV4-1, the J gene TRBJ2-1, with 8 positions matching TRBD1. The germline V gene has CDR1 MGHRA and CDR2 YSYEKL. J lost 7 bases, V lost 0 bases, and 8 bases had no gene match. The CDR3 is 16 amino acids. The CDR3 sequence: CASSQDDRGWGNEQFF. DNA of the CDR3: TGCGCCAGCAGCCAAGATGACAGGGGATGGGGTAATGAGCAGTTCTTC.

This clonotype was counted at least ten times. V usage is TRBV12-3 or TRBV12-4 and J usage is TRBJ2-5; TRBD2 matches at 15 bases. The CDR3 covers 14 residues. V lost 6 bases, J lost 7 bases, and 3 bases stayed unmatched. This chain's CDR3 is CASREGLAGGTQYF. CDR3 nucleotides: TGTGCCAGCAGAGAGGGACTAGCGGGAGGGACCCAGTACTTC.

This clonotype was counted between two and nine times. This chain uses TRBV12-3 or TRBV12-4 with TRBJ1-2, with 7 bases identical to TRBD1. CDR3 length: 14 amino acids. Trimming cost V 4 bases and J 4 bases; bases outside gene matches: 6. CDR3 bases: TGTGCCAGCAGTTCGCAGGGGGGAGGCTATGGCTACACCTTC. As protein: CASSSQGGGYGYTF.